Below are 11 T cell receptor beta chains sequenced from a single sample in a study of T cells in Graves' hyperthyroidism and ophthalmopathy. Researchers amplified the TCR beta CDR3 regions from RNA transcripts. A set of HTBI primers served as the primers for a first-round RT-PCR of the TCR CDR3. In TCRdb, the multiplex PCR reads were re-called with MiXCR into one record per CDR3 protein. Here the sample spans 280,000 or so distinct CDR3 sequences, 20% to 30% being singletons. Sequencing used blood. These receptors came from a man aged 35-49 years with Graves' hyperthyroidism that later progressed to Graves' ophthalmopathy.

In this sample, this clonotype turned up many times. The V and J genes are TRBV5-1 and TRBJ1-1; the match to TRBD1 covers 9 bases. J gave up 5 bases and V 0 bases, and 17 bases lay outside the gene matches. The CDR3 is 19 amino acids. The germline CDR1 and CDR2 sequences are SGHRS and YFSETQ. The CDR3 protein is CASSLGSTGGEENWTEAFF. Here the CDR3 DNA reads TGCGCCAGCAGCTTGGGATCCACAGGGGGCGAAGAGAACTGGACTGAAGCTTTCTTT.

Regarding this clonotype: With a much larger clone just one base away, this may be a read error. The chain carries TRBV18 and TRBJ1-2; D uncertain. Germline-derived CDR1 and CDR2 are KGHSH and LQKENI. Trimming took 3 bases from V and 1 from J, leaving 6 bases between them. The CDR3 has 13 residues. CDR3 sequence reads: CASSPTDNYGYTF. The CDR3 bases are TGTGCCAGCTCACCTACAGATAACTATGGCTACACCTTC.

In this sample, this clonotype turned up many times. The CDR3 loop reads CASSPLREETQYF. For the CDR3, the DNA is TGTGCCAGCAGTCCCCTCAGGGAAGAGACCCAGTACTTC. The chain recombines TRBV2 with TRBJ2-5; possible D gene TRBD1, 5 bases. CDR1 is SNHLY and CDR2 is FYNNEI in the germline V gene. The CDR3 runs 13 residues. The ends were cut back, 5 bases at V and 3 bases at J, with 10 bases in the middle.

This clonotype was recorded many times. The chain has TRBV6-2 or TRBV6-3 and TRBJ2-5; 12 nucleotides line up with TRBD2. The germline V gene encodes CDR1 MNHEY and CDR2 SVGEGT. CDR3 length: 17 amino acids. Germline trimming cut 4 bases from V and 7 bases from J; bases unmatched to any gene: 13. CDR3 bases: TGTGCCAGCAGTTTTCGGACTAGCGGGATATTGAGTGTGACCCAGTACTTC. It is translated as CASSFRTSGILSVTQYF.

This clonotype was counted ten times or more. J is TRBJ2-7 and V is TRBV5-1, with D perhaps TRBD1 or TRBD2 (5 bases each). Between the trimmed V and J ends, which lost 0 bases and 3 bases, there was a span of 13 bases. The CDR3 runs to 15 residues. CDR1 and CDR2 (germline): SGHRS, YFSETQ. CDR3 protein: CASSLDGASDYEQYF. In nucleotides, the CDR3 is TGCGCCAGCAGCTTGGACGGGGCCTCGGACTACGAGCAGTACTTC.

The rearrangement uses TRBV18 and TRBJ1-1; D is possibly TRBD1 (6 bases). V dropped 3 bases and J dropped 10 bases, with 24 bases sitting between them. This CDR3 has 16 residues. Germline CDR1 KGHSH, CDR2 LQKENI. CDR3 nucleotides: TGTGCCAGCTCACCCCGGACAGTAGAACCCCTCCTTGGAGCTTTCTTT. Its translation is CASSPRTVEPLLGAFF. Drawing the rest from reference TRBV18 and TRBJ1-1, the complete variable domain is NAGVMQNPRHLVRRRGQEARLRCSPMKGHSHVYWYRQLPEEGLKFMVYLQKENIIDESGMPKERFSAEFPKEGPSILRIQQVVRGDSAAYFCASSPRTVEPLLGAFFGQGTRLTVV.

The J gene is TRBJ2-7, the V gene TRBV15; 8 nucleotides line up with TRBD2. With 0 bases clipped from V and 3 bases from J, the junction kept 4 bases outside the gene matches. This CDR3 contains 15 residues. Per the germline V gene, CDR1 is LNHNV and CDR2 is YYDKDF (reference sequence). The CDR3, as DNA: TGTGCCACCAGCAGAGATCGGGAGGGTGGCTACGAGCAGTACTTC. This gives the protein CATSRDREGGYEQYF.

Many counts were recorded for this clonotype. The chain has TRBV12-3 or TRBV12-4 and TRBJ1-1; tentative D call: TRBD1 (5 bases). This CDR3 is 15 amino acids long. V was shortened by 6 bases and J by 0 bases, with 14 bases between the two germline ends. This CDR3 is CASSPQGRMNTEAFF. DNA of the CDR3: TGTGCCAGCAGCCCCCAGGGACGGATGAACACTGAAGCTTTCTTT.

This sequence joins TRBV2 and TRBJ2-2, with D perhaps matching TRBD1 (6 bases). The germline V gene has CDR1 SNHLY and CDR2 FYNNEI. This CDR3 has 13 amino acids. The germline V and J ends were trimmed by 5 bases and 5 bases, with 9 bases remaining between them. In DNA form, the CDR3 reads TGTGCCAGCAGTCAAGACAGGACCGGGGAGCTGTTTTTT. This encodes CASSQDRTGELFF.

This clonotype came up many times. The genes are TRBV20-1 and TRBJ2-5; 10 bases map to TRBD2. CDR3 size: 12 residues. The V segment lost 3 bases and the J segment 11 bases; nucleotides outside the gene matches: 6. Germline V gene sequence: CDR1 DFQATT, CDR2 SNEGSKA (reference sequence). CDR3 nucleotides: TGCAGTGCTAGTAGGCTAGCGGGAGCACAGTACTTC. Amino acid sequence: CSASRLAGAQYF.

This clonotype was detected many times. V gene TRBV3-1 combines with J gene TRBJ1-2; D gene ambiguous. CDR3 size: 16 residues. Trimming took 0 bases from V and 8 from J, leaving 19 bases between them. CDR1 LGHDT and CDR2 YNNKEL come from the germline V gene (reference sequence). CDR3: CASSQDLGRVPNGYTF. The CDR3 DNA sequence: TGTGCCAGCAGCCAAGATCTTGGTAGAGTTCCCAACGGCTACACCTTC.